These 16 T cell receptor beta chains were sequenced from one sample in a study of T cell responses to AZD1222 COVID-19 vaccine (dated by TCRdb to the early 2020s). Libraries came from the immunoSEQ multiplex PCR assay. Here the immuneACCESS table is served through TCRdb, limited to in-frame sequences with V and J called. Missing clones are a known gap in these copies; in checked studies unresolved V genes cover under half, and the rest lacks a known reason. The sample yields some 100,000 clones; around 83% were counted once. 17% of the sample rests with the top ten. What the time point label conveys for this sample: about 28 days (+/-7) after the second vaccine dose. The source was peripheral blood, collected 28 days after the second AZD1222 dose. These receptors were taken from an adult who received the AZD1222 COVID-19 vaccine.

This clone showed up just once. CDR3 coding DNA: TGTGCCAGCTCACGGCTAAAGATGACGGGACAGACCTACGAGCAGTACTTC. Protein product: CASSRLKMTGQTYEQYF. V usage is TRBV18 and J usage is TRBJ2-7, with 7 bases matching TRBD1. CDR3 size: 17 residues. Germline assignment: CDR1 KGHSH and CDR2 LQKENI. With 4 bases clipped from V and 2 bases from J, the junction kept 14 bases outside the gene matches.

This clone is a singleton in its sample. J is TRBJ2-3 and V is TRBV5-4; possibly TRBD2 for D (6 bases). The CDR3 extends over 17 amino acids. V lost 2 bases and J 3 bases, leaving 19 bases between the germline ends. The germline V gene has CDR1 SGHNT and CDR2 YYREEE (reference sequence). This CDR3 reads CASSFLLGTSLTDTQYF. Written as DNA, the CDR3 is TGTGCCAGCAGCTTTCTCCTCGGGACTTCATTAACAGATACGCAGTATTTT.

The V and J genes are TRBV5-1 and TRBJ1-4, with unresolved D. From germline, CDR1 is SGHRS and CDR2 YFSETQ. The CDR3 consists of 14 residues. Trimming took 4 bases from V and 0 from J, leaving 7 bases between them. CDR3 region: CASSREATNEKLFF. The CDR3 nucleotides read TGCGCCAGCAGCCGAGAGGCAACTAATGAAAAACTGTTTTTT.

This sequence joins TRBV9 and TRBJ2-2; 7 bases map to TRBD2. J was trimmed by 3 bases and V by 3 bases; bases with no gene match: 8. The CDR3 runs to 16 residues. Germline assignment: CDR1 SGDLS and CDR2 YYNGEE. This chain's CDR3 is CASSARAGVYTGELFF. The CDR3 nucleotides read TGTGCCAGCAGCGCACGGGCGGGGGTTTACACCGGGGAGCTGTTTTTT.

This clone turned up a few times. The chain employs TRBV6-6 and TRBJ1-5; 7 positions match TRBD1. With 2 bases clipped from V and 10 bases from J, the junction kept 8 bases outside the gene matches. CDR3 size: 14 residues. Per germline, CDR1 MNHNY and CDR2 SVGAGI (reference sequence). The CDR3 here is CASSYRGTAQPQHF. In DNA, the CDR3 is TGTGCCAGCAGTTACCGCGGGACAGCACAACCCCAGCATTTT.

The V and J genes are TRBV7-3 and TRBJ2-7, with D perhaps given as TRBD1 or TRBD2 (5 bases each). The CDR3 spans 16 residues. V was shortened by 5 bases and J by 0 bases, with 17 bases between the two germline ends. CDR1 and CDR2 (germline): SGHTA, FQGTGA. The CDR3 nucleotides are TGTGCCAGCAGCCTCGACATCCGGGACGGCTCCTACGAGCAGTACTTC. Protein product: CASSLDIRDGSYEQYF.

The chain combines TRBV21-1 with TRBJ1-5; the listed D gene, TRBD1, was not tested against the DNA. TRBV21-1 is a listed pseudogene. This CDR3 comprises 19 residues. In DNA form, the CDR3 reads TGTGCCAGCAGCAGCCAGTGGGGCAGAAGAGTATATCTCAATCAGCCCCAGCATTTT. Translating gives CASSSQWGRRVYLNQPQHF.

The chain has TRBV9 and TRBJ1-5; 7 nucleotides line up with TRBD1. This CDR3 has 13 amino acids. Germline CDR1 and CDR2: SGDLS and YYNGEE. The V segment lost 5 bases and the J segment 6 bases; nucleotides outside the gene matches: 5. In DNA, the CDR3 is TGTGCCAGCAGTACAGGGGAGGGTCAGCCCCAGCATTTT. Amino acids: CASSTGEGQPQHF.

V usage is TRBV7-3 and J usage is TRBJ1-2, with a tentative D call TRBD1 (6 bases). With 1 base removed from V and 6 bases from J, the gap between germline ends came to 15 bases. The CDR3 runs to 15 residues. Per the germline V gene, CDR1 is SGHTA and CDR2 is FQGTGA. The CDR3 loop is CASSLNGRGADGYTF. The CDR3 DNA reads TGTGCCAGCAGCTTAAATGGTCGGGGGGCGGATGGCTACACCTTC.

In its sample, this clone was seen a few times. The chain joins TRBV5-4 to TRBJ1-1; weak D call: TRBD1 (6 bases). The length of the CDR3 is 17 residues. Trimming pared 0 bases from V and 8 bases from J, leaving 23 bases between. Germline assignment: CDR1 SGHNT and CDR2 YYREEE (reference sequence). In DNA, the CDR3 is TGTGCCAGCAGCTTGGTCGGGGCCCAGGGGCCGGCTTCGGAAGCTTTCTTT. It encodes CASSLVGAQGPASEAFF.

This chain connects TRBV6-5 to TRBJ2-3; D remains ambiguous. V was clipped by 7 bases and J by 2 bases, with 7 bases between them. CDR3 length: 12 residues. Germline assignment: CDR1 MNHEY and CDR2 SVGAGI. The CDR3 spells CASNPNTDTQYF. The CDR3 bases are TGTGCCAGCAACCCTAACACAGATACGCAGTATTTT.

For the CDR3, the DNA is TGTGCCAGCAGCCCTCGGTCTGGGGGGAACACTGAAGCTTTCTTT. Its protein product is CASSPRSGGNTEAFF. The genes are TRBV7-9 and TRBJ1-1; D is possibly TRBD1 (5 bases). The CDR3 sequence is 15 residues long. Germline CDR1 is SEHNR and CDR2 is FQNEAQ (reference sequence). The V and J ends lost 5 bases and 1 base respectively, with 14 bases between them.

The chain has TRBV19 and TRBJ1-2; 9 bases match TRBD1. Germline CDR1 reads LNHDA; CDR2 reads SQIVND (reference sequence). J gave up 8 bases and V 9 bases, and 10 bases lay outside the gene matches. The CDR3 is 13 residues long. The CDR3 region has the DNA TGTGCCAGGGGGGGACAGGGATTCTCCGGCTACACCTTC. It translates to CARGGQGFSGYTF.

The J gene is TRBJ2-3, the V gene TRBV6-1; 8 bases agree with TRBD2. The CDR3 is 18 amino acids. CDR1 and CDR2 from the germline V gene are MNHNS and SASEGT. The ends lost 3 bases at V and 2 bases at J; junction bases unmatched: 13. The CDR3 bases are TGTGCCAGCAGTGACCCCCCCGGGACTAGTGGCCTCACAGATACGCAGTATTTT. This codes for CASSDPPGTSGLTDTQYF.

The CDR3 DNA reads as TGTGCCAGCAGCTCCCTAGGACAGAGCCTTCCGAACAATGAGCAGTTCTTC. Encoded protein: CASSSLGQSLPNNEQFF. The chain combines TRBV7-2 with TRBJ2-1, with TRBD1 as a possible D gene (6 bases). Trimming left V 4 bases short and J 5 bases short, with 21 bases between. From germline, CDR1 is SGHTA and CDR2 FQGNSA. The CDR3 is 17 residues long.

The rearrangement links TRBV14 to TRBJ2-7, with a weak D call TRBD2 (7 bases). Germline CDR1 SGHDN, CDR2 FVKESK. This CDR3 is 18 amino acids long. Trimming removed 4 bases from V and 3 bases from J, with 25 bases in between. The CDR3 DNA reads TGTGCCAGCAGCCCTTTTTCTGCTGGTAGGGGGGGGCTCTACGAGCAGTACTTC. Translating it yields CASSPFSAGRGGLYEQYF.